Listed below are T cell receptor beta chains from one sample, sequenced in a study of blood T cell repertoires in COVID-19. TCRdb's copy holds only in-frame clones and misses some; the assay was immunoSEQ multiplex PCR. The table lists roughly 100,000 clones, approximately 89% of them singletons. The source material was peripheral blood. The receptors stem from a woman aged 80 or older in a cohort sampled during active COVID-19. The CDR3 runs from the conserved cysteine through the conserved F or W. Not every row has a clone size; where given, it reads once, few, many or a size class.

.	TRBV28	TRBJ1-2	CASRAQGGYYGYTF
once	TRBV12-3/TRBV12-4	TRBJ1-2	CASSVRYREGYTF
.	TRBV12-5	TRBJ1-2	CARCPPPQGNDGYTF
once	TRBV10-1	TRBJ1-2	CASSERQGTAGRLDGYTF
once	TRBV7-9	TRBJ1-4	CASSPPTVGGKEKLFF
once	TRBV5-1	TRBJ2-2	CASSPVAIAGGDTGELFF
.	TRBV3-1/TRBV3-2	TRBJ1-1	CASSFRGAGDTEAFF
.	TRBV6-5	TRBJ1-2	CASSSSGVWGYTF
.	TRBV19	TRBJ2-3	CASSPGLVVSDTQYF
few	TRBV5-1	TRBJ2-7	CASSPRTGSYEQYF
.	TRBV2	TRBJ1-2	CASKQGGSIGYTF
.	TRBV29-1	TRBJ2-2	CSVKTRGIDTGELFF
.	TRBV4-1	TRBJ2-1	CASSQEAGGNEQFF
.	TRBV27	TRBJ1-5	CASSPPPGHSNQPQHF
once	TRBV18	TRBJ2-7	CASSLGQALGEQYF
.	TRBV18	TRBJ2-3	CASSPRTSGSGTDTQYF
once	TRBV5-1	TRBJ1-5	CASSLGSGGQPQHF
.	TRBV18	TRBJ2-3	CASSLTSQRGGPDTQYF
.	TRBV3-1/TRBV3-2	TRBJ1-5	CASSPDSLNQPQHF
.	TRBV29-1	TRBJ1-5	CSVLTPRTGEAINQPQHF
once	TRBV11-2	TRBJ2-7	CASSFGTGSSYEQYF
.	TRBV2	TRBJ2-3	CAKEGEGSSTDTQYF
few	TRBV4-1	TRBJ2-7	CASSLQDGLVEQYF
.	TRBV7-9	TRBJ2-7	CASSYQGQPWQYF
few	TRBV11-2	TRBJ2-1	CASSRREAQNEQFF
.	TRBV7-3	TRBJ2-2	CASSSPGTNTGELFF
.	TRBV28	TRBJ2-7	CASMGPGGEQYF
.	TRBV4-2	TRBJ2-5	CASSQILADQETQYF
.	TRBV6-4	TRBJ2-3	CASSLGRGDTQYF
.	TRBV5-4	TRBJ2-3	CASSPGTGGTDTQYF
.	TRBV9	TRBJ2-2	CASSVVPGGAYAGELFF
.	TRBV28	TRBJ1-4	CASSLRTGVGEKLFF
once	TRBV7-9	TRBJ1-4	CASSLSGRAEKLFF
.	TRBV9	TRBJ2-1	CASSVDQAYNEQFF
.	TRBV3-1/TRBV3-2	TRBJ2-5	CASSLLGGRETQYF
once	TRBV11-2	TRBJ2-3	CASSLGLAGGTQYF
.	TRBV5-1	TRBJ2-2	CASSLEVQGLSGELFF
.	TRBV28	TRBJ1-6	CASTRPQGGSPLHF
.	TRBV5-1	TRBJ2-7	CASSLEGGPNEQYF
.	TRBV6-5	TRBJ2-3	CASRRTSFDTQYF
few	TRBV7-2	TRBJ1-6	CASSLVGGSASPLHF
few	TRBV18	TRBJ1-2	CASSPGQGAVGPHGYTF
.	TRBV6-1	TRBJ1-2	CASSKAGDTTGEGYTF
.	TRBV3-1/TRBV3-2	TRBJ2-1	CASSQAGTSGSREQFF
.	TRBV3-1/TRBV3-2	TRBJ1-4	CASSQGLVGLNEKLFF
.	TRBV24-1	TRBJ1-5	CATSDSGGNQPQHF
.	TRBV6-1	TRBJ2-7	CASSERTGGAGYEQYF
.	TRBV27	TRBJ2-1	CASMGYTYNEQFF
.	TRBV3-1/TRBV3-2	TRBJ1-2	CASSPRVYYGYTF
.	TRBV11-3	TRBJ2-3	CASSYPGGRADTQYF
few	TRBV4-2	TRBJ1-5	CASSQDLMSRADQPQHF
.	TRBV2	TRBJ1-2	CASSKEAMLSYGYTF
.	TRBV5-6	TRBJ1-1	CASSTQTGEAFF
.	TRBV5-1	TRBJ2-7	CASSPGLLSEQYF
.	TRBV3-1/TRBV3-2	TRBJ2-1	CASSLGRVANEQFF
.	TRBV2	TRBJ2-1	CASKGRGPGEQFF
.	TRBV24-1	TRBJ1-5	CATSEPWAAKPQHF
.	TRBV3-1/TRBV3-2	TRBJ2-1	CASSPGVGTGNHNEQFF
.	TRBV7-3	TRBJ1-1	CASSYVEATEAFF